Listed here are 10 T cell receptor beta chains from one sample, sequenced in a study of blood T cell repertoires in COVID-19. The table came from immunoSEQ multiplex PCR; TCRdb's copy has only in-frame clones and leaves some out. Of tens of thousands of clones in the sample, about 89% were seen once. Sequencing input: peripheral blood. Receptors originate from a man between 50 and 59 years old with active or convalescent COVID-19.

V is TRBV19 and J is TRBJ1-5; 11 bases are a match to TRBD1. There are 19 residues in the CDR3. Unmatched junction bases numbered 11, after V lost 3 bases and J lost 1 base. Germline V gene sequence: CDR1 LNHDA, CDR2 SQIVND (reference sequence). The CDR3, as DNA: TGTGCCAGTAGTATCGGACAGGGGGCCTCGTTTAGCAGCAATCAGCCCCAGCATTTT. As protein: CASSIGQGASFSSNQPQHF. The entire variable domain, with the rest obtained from reference TRBV19 and TRBJ1-5, is as follows: DGGITQSPKYLFRKEGQNVTLSCEQNLNHDAMYWYRQDPGQGLRLIYYSQIVNDFQKGDIAEGYSVSREKKESFPLTVTSAQKNPTAFYLCASSIGQGASFSSNQPQHFGDGTRLSIL.

This chain joins TRBV27 and TRBJ2-1; TRBD2 agrees at 8 bases. The V segment lost 4 bases and the J segment 0 bases; nucleotides outside the gene matches: 5. The CDR3 has 16 amino acids. Germline V gives CDR1 MNHEY, CDR2 SMNVEV (reference sequence). CDR3 residues: CASSSRLASSYNEQFF. DNA for the CDR3: TGTGCCAGCAGTTCCCGACTAGCGAGCTCCTACAATGAGCAGTTCTTC.

The chain employs TRBV11-2 and TRBJ1-3; 7 nucleotides match TRBD1. This CDR3 region has 15 residues. Per the germline V gene, CDR1 is SGHAT and CDR2 is FQNNGV. J lost 2 bases, V lost 5 bases, and 6 bases had no gene match. CDR3 in DNA: TGTGCCAGCAGCCCCCTTAGGGGGCCTGGAAACACCATATATTTT. Its translation is CASSPLRGPGNTIYF.

The count of this clone is one. CDR3 region: CASSEPLRLDEQYF. The CDR3 region has the DNA TGTGCCAGCAGTGAACCCCTTAGACTAGATGAGCAGTACTTC. The rearrangement links TRBV6-1 to TRBJ2-7, with D possibly being TRBD2 (6 bases). This CDR3 contains 14 residues. Deletions cut 2 bases from V and 7 bases from J, with 15 bases between. Looked up from germline, CDR1 is MNHNS and CDR2 is SASEGT.

V and J are TRBV7-9 and TRBJ2-1; 12 bases line up with TRBD1. This CDR3 is built from 15 residues. J gave up 7 bases and V 5 bases, and 6 bases lay outside the gene matches. Germline-derived CDR1 and CDR2 are SEHNR and FQNEAQ (reference sequence). CDR3 sequence reads: CASSQGGQGANEQFF. DNA for the CDR3: TGTGCCAGCAGCCAAGGGGGACAGGGGGCGAATGAGCAGTTCTTC.

The genes are TRBV9 and TRBJ2-7; a possible D gene is TRBD1 (6 bases). Deletions cut 0 bases from V and 3 bases from J, with 13 bases between. This CDR3 is built from 15 residues. The germline V gene has CDR1 SGDLS and CDR2 YYNGEE. CDR3 DNA sequence: TGTGCCAGCAGCGTAGGGCAGGGGAATGGCTACGAGCAGTACTTC. Translated: CASSVGQGNGYEQYF. Variable domain in full (rest from reference TRBV9 and TRBJ2-7): DSGVTQTPKHLITATGQRVTLRCSPRSGDLSVYWYQQSLDQGLQFLIQYYNGEERAKGNILERFSAQQFPDLHSELNLSSLELGDSALYFCASSVGQGNGYEQYFGPGTRLTVT.

The DNA of the CDR3 is TGTGCCAGCAGCGTAGGGGTGGGAGTCTCCTACAATGAGCAGTTCTTC. As protein: CASSVGVGVSYNEQFF. V and J are TRBV9 and TRBJ2-1; weak D call: TRBD2 (5 bases). The CDR3 has 16 amino acids. From germline, CDR1 is SGDLS and CDR2 YYNGEE. Between the trimmed V and J ends, which lost 0 bases and 0 bases, there was a span of 10 bases.

The genes are TRBV29-1 and TRBJ2-7; D is perhaps TRBD1 or TRBD2 (5 bases each). Between the trimmed V and J ends, which lost 7 bases and 7 bases, there was a span of 14 bases. Germline CDR1 is SQVTM and CDR2 is ANQGSEA. There are 11 residues in the CDR3. CDR3 in amino acids: CSGGSSGEQYF. CDR3 in DNA: TGCAGCGGGGGGTCGTCGGGAGAGCAGTACTTC.

This sequence joins TRBV4-2 and TRBJ2-2, with 7 bases matching TRBD1. The germline gives CDR1 LGHNA, CDR2 YNFKEQ. Losses at the gene ends were 1 base for V and 1 base for J; bases not matched to a gene: 6. The CDR3 runs 17 residues. This CDR3 is CASSQVGTDGNTGELFF. The CDR3, as DNA: TGTGCCAGCAGCCAAGTTGGGACAGACGGGAACACCGGGGAGCTGTTTTTT.

The V gene is TRBV5-4, the J gene TRBJ1-2; tentatively, D is TRBD1 (6 bases). V lost 0 bases to trimming and J lost 2 bases, with 11 bases between them. CDR3 length: 15 residues. CDR1 SGHNT and CDR2 YYREEE come from the germline V gene (reference sequence). The DNA for the CDR3 is TGTGCCAGCAGCTTGGCCCAGGGGACCAACTATGGCTACACCTTC. It yields the protein CASSLAQGTNYGYTF.